This T cell receptor (beta chain) was profiled in a study of Graves' ophthalmopathy and Graves' hyperthyroidism. Background on the study: No treatment had been given when peripheral blood was collected at initial diagnosis. Study-wide results and caveats: In blood appeared most of the expanded thyroid clonotypes whose frequency exceeded 0.001. With roughly 65% sensitivity and more than 72% specificity, the model predicted ophthalmopathy progression.

Researchers took RNA transcripts and amplified TCR beta CDR3 regions from them. The first-round RT-PCR employed HTBI primers together with the Qiagen OneStep RT-PCR kit. A multiplex PCR was then performed as the second round. TCRdb called the multiplex PCR reads again in MiXCR, with one record for every CDR3 protein. The table has about 370,000 distinct CDR3 sequences, approximately 18% seen once. In this sample, this clonotype turned up a few times. Its antigen is currently unknown. CDR1 is LGHDT and CDR2 is YNNKEL in the germline V gene (reference sequence). Trimming at V came to 3 bases and at J to 6 bases, leaving 4 bases not matched to a gene. CDR3 length: 15 residues.

The V call is TRBV3-1, the J call TRBJ1-5; 11 bases map to TRBD1. This sequence originates from an adult woman with stable Graves' hyperthyroidism. The specimen was peripheral blood. The CDR3 spells CASSHPGQGGQPQHF. The DNA for the CDR3 is TGTGCCAGCAGCCACCCGGGACAGGGGGGTCAGCCCCAGCATTTT.